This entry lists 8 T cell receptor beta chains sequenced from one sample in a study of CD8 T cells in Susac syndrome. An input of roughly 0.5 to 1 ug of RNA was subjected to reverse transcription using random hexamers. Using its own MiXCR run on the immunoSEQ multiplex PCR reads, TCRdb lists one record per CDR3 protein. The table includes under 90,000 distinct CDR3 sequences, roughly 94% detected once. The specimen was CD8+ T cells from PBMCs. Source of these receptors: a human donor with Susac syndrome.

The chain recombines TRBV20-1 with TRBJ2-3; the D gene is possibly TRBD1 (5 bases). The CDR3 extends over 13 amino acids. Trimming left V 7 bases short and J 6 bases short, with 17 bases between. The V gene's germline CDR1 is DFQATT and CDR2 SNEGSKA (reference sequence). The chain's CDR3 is CSDLPDTGDTQYF. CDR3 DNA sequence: TGCAGTGACCTCCCGGACACCGGCGATACGCAGTATTTT.

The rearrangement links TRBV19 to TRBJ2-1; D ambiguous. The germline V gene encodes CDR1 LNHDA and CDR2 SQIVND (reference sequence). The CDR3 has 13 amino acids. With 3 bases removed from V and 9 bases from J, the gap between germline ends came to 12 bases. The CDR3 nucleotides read TGTGCCAGTAGTATTCCCGGGTCAGGTGAGCAGTTCTTC. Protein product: CASSIPGSGEQFF. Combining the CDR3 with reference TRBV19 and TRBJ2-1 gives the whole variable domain DGGITQSPKYLFRKEGQNVTLSCEQNLNHDAMYWYRQDPGQGLRLIYYSQIVNDFQKGDIAEGYSVSREKKESFPLTVTSAQKNPTAFYLCASSIPGSGEQFFGPGTRLTVL.

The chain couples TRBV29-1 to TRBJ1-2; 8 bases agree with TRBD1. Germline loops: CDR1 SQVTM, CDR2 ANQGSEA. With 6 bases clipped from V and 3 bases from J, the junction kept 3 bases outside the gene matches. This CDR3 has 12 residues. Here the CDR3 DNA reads TGCAGCGTGCAGGGGGCCCACTATGGCTACACCTTC. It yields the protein CSVQGAHYGYTF.

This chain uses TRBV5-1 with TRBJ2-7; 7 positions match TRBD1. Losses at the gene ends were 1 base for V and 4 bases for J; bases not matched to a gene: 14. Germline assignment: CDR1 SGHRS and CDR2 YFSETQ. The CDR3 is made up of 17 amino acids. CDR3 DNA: TGCGCCAGCAGCTTGACGGGTCGAGGACAGGCAGGGTACGAGCAGTACTTC. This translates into CASSLTGRGQAGYEQYF.

The CDR3 loop reads CASSPLREGPGELFF. DNA for the CDR3: TGTGCCAGCAGTCCCTTGAGAGAGGGGCCCGGGGAGCTGTTTTTT. V and J are TRBV27 and TRBJ2-2; possibly TRBD1 or TRBD2 for D (5 bases each). This CDR3 contains 15 residues. Trimming stripped 5 bases from V and 6 bases from J, with 16 bases between. In germline, CDR1 is MNHEY, CDR2 SMNVEV (reference sequence).

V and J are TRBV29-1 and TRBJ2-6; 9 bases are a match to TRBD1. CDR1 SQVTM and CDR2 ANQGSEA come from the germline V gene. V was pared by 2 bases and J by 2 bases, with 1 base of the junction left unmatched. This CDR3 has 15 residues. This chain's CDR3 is CSVETGGAGANVLTF. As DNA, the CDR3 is TGCAGCGTTGAAACAGGGGGCGCTGGGGCCAACGTCCTGACTTTC.

Here the CDR3 DNA reads TGTGCCAGCAGCCCACGACAGGGAGAGGATGGCTACACCTTC. Its translation: CASSPRQGEDGYTF. The chain carries TRBV7-8 and TRBJ1-2, with 7 bases lining up with TRBD1. The V gene end was trimmed by 5 bases and the J gene end by 6 bases; junction bases not matched to a gene: 9. The length of the CDR3 is 14 residues. In germline, CDR1 is SGHVS, CDR2 FQNEAQ. The variable domain in full, completed from reference TRBV7-8 and TRBJ1-2, reads GAGVSQSPRYKVAKRGQDVALRCDPISGHVSLFWYQQALGQGPEFLTYFQNEAQLDKSGLPSDRFFAERPEGSVSTLKIQRTQQEDSAVYLCASSPRQGEDGYTFGSGTRLTVV.

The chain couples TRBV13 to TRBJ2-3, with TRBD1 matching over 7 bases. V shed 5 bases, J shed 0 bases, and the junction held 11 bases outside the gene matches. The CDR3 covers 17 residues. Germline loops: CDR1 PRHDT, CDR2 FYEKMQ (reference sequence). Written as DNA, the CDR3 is TGTGCCAGCAGCCCCAACCCCGGGACAGCTAGCACAGATACGCAGTATTTT. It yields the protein CASSPNPGTASTDTQYF.